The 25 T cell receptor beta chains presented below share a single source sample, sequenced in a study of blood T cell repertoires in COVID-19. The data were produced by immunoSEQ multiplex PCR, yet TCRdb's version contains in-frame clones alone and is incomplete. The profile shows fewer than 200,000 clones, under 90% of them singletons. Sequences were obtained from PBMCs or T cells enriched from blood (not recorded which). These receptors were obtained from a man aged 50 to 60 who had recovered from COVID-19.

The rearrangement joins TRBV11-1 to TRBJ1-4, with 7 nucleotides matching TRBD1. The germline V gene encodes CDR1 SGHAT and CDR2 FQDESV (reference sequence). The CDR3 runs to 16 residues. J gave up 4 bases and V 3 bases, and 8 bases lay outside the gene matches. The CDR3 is CASSFSPGQINEKLFF. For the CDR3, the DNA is TGTGCCAGCAGCTTCTCCCCGGGACAGATTAATGAAAAACTGTTTTTT.

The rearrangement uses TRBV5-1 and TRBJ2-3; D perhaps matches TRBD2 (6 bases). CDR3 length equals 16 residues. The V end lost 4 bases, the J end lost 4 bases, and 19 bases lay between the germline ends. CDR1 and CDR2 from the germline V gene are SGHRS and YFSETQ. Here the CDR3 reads CASSLTGVVRADTQYF. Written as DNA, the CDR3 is TGCGCCAGCAGCCTAACGGGGGTTGTAAGGGCAGATACGCAGTATTTT.

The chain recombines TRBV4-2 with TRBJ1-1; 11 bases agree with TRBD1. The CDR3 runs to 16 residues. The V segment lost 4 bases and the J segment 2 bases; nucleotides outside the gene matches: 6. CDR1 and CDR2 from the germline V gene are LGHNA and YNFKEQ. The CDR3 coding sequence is TGTGCCAGCAGCCTAGGACAGGGGGCGGGAAACACTGAAGCTTTCTTT. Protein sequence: CASSLGQGAGNTEAFF.

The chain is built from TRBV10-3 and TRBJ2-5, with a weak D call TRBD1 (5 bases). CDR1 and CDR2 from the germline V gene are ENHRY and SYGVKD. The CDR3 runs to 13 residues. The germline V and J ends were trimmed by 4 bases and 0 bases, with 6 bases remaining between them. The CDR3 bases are TGTGCCATCAGTGCCAGGGACCAAGAGACCCAGTACTTC. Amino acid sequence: CAISARDQETQYF.

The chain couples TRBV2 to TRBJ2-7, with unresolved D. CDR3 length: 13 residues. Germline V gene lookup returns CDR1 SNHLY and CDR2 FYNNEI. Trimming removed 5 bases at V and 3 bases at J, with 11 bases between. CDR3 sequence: CASSTQIYYEQYF. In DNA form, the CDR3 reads TGTGCCAGCAGTACACAGATTTACTACGAGCAGTACTTC.

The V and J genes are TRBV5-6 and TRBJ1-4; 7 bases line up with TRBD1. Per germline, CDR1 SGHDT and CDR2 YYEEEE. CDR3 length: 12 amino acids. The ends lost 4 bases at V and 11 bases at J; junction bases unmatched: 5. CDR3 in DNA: TGTGCCAGCAGCGGTGACAGGGACAAACTGTTTTTT. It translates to CASSGDRDKLFF. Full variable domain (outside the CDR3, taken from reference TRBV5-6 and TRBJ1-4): DAGVTQSPTHLIKTRGQQVTLRCSPKSGHDTVSWYQQALGQGPQFIFQYYEEEERQRGNFPDRFSGHQFPNYSSELNVNALLLGDSALYLCASSGDRDKLFFGSGTQLSVL.

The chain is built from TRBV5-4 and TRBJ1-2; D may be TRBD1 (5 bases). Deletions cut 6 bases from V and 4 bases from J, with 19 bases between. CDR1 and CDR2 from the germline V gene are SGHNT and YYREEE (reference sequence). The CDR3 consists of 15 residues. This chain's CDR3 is CASTEPGAKTYGYTF. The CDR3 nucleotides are TGTGCCAGCACCGAGCCTGGGGCTAAGACCTATGGCTACACCTTC.

The CDR3 loop is CASNKHGTGSYEQYF. DNA of the CDR3: TGTGCCAGCAATAAACACGGGACAGGTTCCTACGAGCAGTACTTC. The chain recombines TRBV25-1 with TRBJ2-7, with 8 bases fitting TRBD1. V shed 7 bases and J 1 base; nucleotides not matched to a gene: 9. The length of the CDR3 is 15 residues. Germline V gives CDR1 MGHDK, CDR2 SYGVNS.

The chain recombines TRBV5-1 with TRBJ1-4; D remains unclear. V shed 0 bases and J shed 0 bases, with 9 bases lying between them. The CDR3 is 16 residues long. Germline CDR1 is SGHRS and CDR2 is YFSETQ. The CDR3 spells CASSLGGTATNEKLFF. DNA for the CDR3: TGCGCCAGCAGCTTGGGCGGAACCGCAACTAATGAAAAACTGTTTTTT.

The CDR3 DNA sequence: TGTGCCAGCAGTTTAACAGGCAGCGGGGAGCTGTTTTTT. The encoded protein is CASSLTGSGELFF. V is TRBV12-3 or TRBV12-4 and J is TRBJ2-2; TRBD1 might be the D (5 bases). The V and J ends lost 2 bases and 7 bases respectively, with 8 bases between them. The CDR3 loop spans 13 amino acids.

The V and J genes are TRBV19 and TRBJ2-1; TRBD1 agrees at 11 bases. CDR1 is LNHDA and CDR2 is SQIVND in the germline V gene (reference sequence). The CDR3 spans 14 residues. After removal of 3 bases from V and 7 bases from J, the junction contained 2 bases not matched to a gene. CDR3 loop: CASSMGTGGNEQFF. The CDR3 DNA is TGTGCCAGTAGTATGGGGACAGGGGGAAATGAGCAGTTCTTC.

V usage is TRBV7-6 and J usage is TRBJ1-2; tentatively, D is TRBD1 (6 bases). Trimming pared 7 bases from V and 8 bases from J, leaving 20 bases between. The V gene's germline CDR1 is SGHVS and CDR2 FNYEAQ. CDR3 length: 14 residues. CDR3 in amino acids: CASNSIGAGVGYTF. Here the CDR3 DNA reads TGTGCCAGCAACAGTATTGGGGCAGGGGTGGGCTACACCTTC.

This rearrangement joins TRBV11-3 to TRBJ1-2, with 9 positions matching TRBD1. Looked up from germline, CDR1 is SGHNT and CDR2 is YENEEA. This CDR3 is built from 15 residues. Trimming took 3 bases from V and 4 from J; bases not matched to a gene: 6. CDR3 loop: CASSFVGTGSYGYTF. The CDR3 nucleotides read TGTGCCAGCAGCTTTGTGGGGACAGGGAGCTATGGCTACACCTTC. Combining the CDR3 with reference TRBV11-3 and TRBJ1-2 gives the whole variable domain EAGVVQSPRYKIIEKKQPVAFWCNPISGHNTLYWYLQNLGQGPELLIRYENEEAVDDSQLPKDRFSAERLKGVDSTLKIQPAELGDSAVYLCASSFVGTGSYGYTFGSGTRLTVV.

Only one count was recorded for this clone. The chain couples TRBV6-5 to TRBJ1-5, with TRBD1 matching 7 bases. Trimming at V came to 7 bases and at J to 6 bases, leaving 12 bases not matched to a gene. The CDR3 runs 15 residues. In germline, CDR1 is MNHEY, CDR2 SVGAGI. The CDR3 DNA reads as TGTGCCAGCACCCCCAGACAGGGCTTCCTTCAGCCCCAGCATTTT. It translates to CASTPRQGFLQPQHF.

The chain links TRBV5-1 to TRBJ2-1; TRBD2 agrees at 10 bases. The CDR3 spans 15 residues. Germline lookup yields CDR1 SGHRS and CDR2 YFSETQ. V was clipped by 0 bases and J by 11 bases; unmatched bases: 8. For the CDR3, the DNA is TGCGCCAGCAGCTTGGCCACTAGCGGGGCCCGAAAGCAGTTCTTC. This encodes CASSLATSGARKQFF.

This CDR3 is CAWSLGLANTEAFF. The DNA of the CDR3 is TGTGCCTGGAGTCTGGGACTGGCGAACACTGAAGCTTTCTTT. This sequence joins TRBV30 and TRBJ1-1, with a weak D call TRBD1 (5 bases). V lost 2 bases, J lost 1 base, and 11 bases lay in between. This CDR3 is 14 amino acids long. Per the germline V gene, CDR1 is GTSNPN and CDR2 is SVGIG (reference sequence). Filled out from reference TRBV30 and TRBJ1-1, the complete variable domain reads SQTIHQWPATLVQPVGSPLSLECTVEGTSNPNLYWYRQAAGRGLQLLFYSVGIGQISSEVPQNLSASRPQDRQFILSSKKLLLSDSGFYLCAWSLGLANTEAFFGQGTRLTVV.

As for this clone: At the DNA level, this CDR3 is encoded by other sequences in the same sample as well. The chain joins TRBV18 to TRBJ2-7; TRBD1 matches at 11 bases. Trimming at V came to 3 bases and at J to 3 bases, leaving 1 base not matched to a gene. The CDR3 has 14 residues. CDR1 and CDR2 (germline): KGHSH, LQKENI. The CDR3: CASSPGTGGYEQYF. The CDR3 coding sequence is TGTGCCAGCTCACCCGGGACAGGGGGCTACGAGCAGTACTTC.

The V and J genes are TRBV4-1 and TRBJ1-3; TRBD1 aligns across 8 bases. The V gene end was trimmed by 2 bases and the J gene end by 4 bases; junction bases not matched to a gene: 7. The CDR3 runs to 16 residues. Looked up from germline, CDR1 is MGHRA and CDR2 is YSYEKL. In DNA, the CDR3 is TGCGCCAGCAGCCAAAACCCGGGACAGGCGGGAAACACCATATATTTT. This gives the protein CASSQNPGQAGNTIYF.

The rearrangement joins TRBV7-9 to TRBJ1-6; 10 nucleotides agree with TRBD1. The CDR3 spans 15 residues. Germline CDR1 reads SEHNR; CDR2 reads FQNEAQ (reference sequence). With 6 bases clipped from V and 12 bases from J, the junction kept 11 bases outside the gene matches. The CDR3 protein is CASSTTGTGDGPLHF. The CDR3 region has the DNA TGTGCCAGCAGTACCACCGGGACAGGGGATGGACCCCTCCACTTT.

The CDR3 is CASSPARAYEQYF. In DNA, the CDR3 is TGTGCCAGCAGCCCAGCCAGAGCGTACGAGCAGTACTTC. The V call is TRBV4-2, the J call TRBJ2-7; D not resolved. V lost 4 bases, J lost 4 bases, and 11 bases lay in between. The CDR3 runs to 13 residues. The germline V gene encodes CDR1 LGHNA and CDR2 YNFKEQ.

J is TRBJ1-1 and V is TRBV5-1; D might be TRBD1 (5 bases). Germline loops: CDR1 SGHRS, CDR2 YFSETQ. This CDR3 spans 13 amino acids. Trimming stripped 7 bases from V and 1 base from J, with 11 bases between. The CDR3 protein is CASAGGTNTEAFF. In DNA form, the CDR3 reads TGCGCCAGCGCTGGGGGGACGAACACTGAAGCTTTCTTT.

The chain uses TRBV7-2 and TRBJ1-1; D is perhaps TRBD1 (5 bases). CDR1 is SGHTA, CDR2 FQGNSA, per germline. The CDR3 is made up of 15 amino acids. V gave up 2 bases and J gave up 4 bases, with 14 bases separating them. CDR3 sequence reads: CASSLFGQTRTEAFF. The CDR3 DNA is TGTGCCAGCAGCTTATTTGGACAAACACGCACTGAAGCTTTCTTT.

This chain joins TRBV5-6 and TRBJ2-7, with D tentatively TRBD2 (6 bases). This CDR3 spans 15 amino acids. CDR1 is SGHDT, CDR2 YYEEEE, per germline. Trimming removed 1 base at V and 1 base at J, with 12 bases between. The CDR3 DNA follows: TGTGCCAGCAGCTTGTTTGCGGGGTATTCCTACGAGCAGTACTTC. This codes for CASSLFAGYSYEQYF. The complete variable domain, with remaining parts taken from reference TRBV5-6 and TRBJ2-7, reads DAGVTQSPTHLIKTRGQQVTLRCSPKSGHDTVSWYQQALGQGPQFIFQYYEEEERQRGNFPDRFSGHQFPNYSSELNVNALLLGDSALYLCASSLFAGYSYEQYFGPGTRLTVT.

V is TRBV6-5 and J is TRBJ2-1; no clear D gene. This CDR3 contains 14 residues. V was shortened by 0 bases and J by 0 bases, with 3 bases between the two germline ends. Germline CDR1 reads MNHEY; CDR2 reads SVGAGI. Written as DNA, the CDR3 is TGTGCCAGCAGTTACTCGAGCTCCTACAATGAGCAGTTCTTC. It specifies CASSYSSSYNEQFF.

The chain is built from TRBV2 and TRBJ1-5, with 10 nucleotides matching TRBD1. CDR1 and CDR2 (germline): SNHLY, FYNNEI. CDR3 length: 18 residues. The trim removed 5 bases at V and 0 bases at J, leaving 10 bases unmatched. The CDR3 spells CASSYRTGGGYSNQPQHF. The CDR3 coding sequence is TGTGCCAGCAGTTATCGGACAGGGGGGGGCTATAGCAATCAGCCCCAGCATTTT.